This TCR beta chain was captured in a study of cytomegalovirus exposure and HLA in healthy donors. PCR employed 60 Vbeta and 13 Jbeta primers. The data were produced by immunoSEQ multiplex PCR, yet TCRdb's version contains in-frame clones alone and is incomplete. This table has 100,000 to 150,000 clones, 73% appearing once. Sample: PBMCs. This sequence originates from a man aged 55 to 69 in good health and CMV-seropositive.

CDR3 nucleotides: TGTGCCAGCAGTCAAACATTCGGGGATCACGGGGAGCTGTTTTTT. It encodes CASSQTFGDHGELFF. This chain links TRBV28 with TRBJ2-2, with D tentatively TRBD2 (5 bases). The length of the CDR3 is 15 residues. Germline V gene lookup returns CDR1 MDHEN and CDR2 SYDVKM. V was trimmed by 5 bases and J by 7 bases, leaving 17 bases between them.